This section outlines one T cell receptor beta chain sequence together with its context. V gave up 3 bases and J gave up 5 bases; unmatched junction bases: 19. The CDR3 length is 20 residues. CDR1 and CDR2 (germline): LNHNV, YYDKDF (reference sequence). Deep was the level at which the assay was run. Clones were sequenced by immunoSEQ multiplex PCR, and TCRdb holds only the in-frame ones, with some missing. The sample consists of about 730,000 clones, 55% to 75% of them appearing once. The sample is drawn from a study of shared clonotypes between healthy human individuals. The TCR originated in a woman between 25 and 40 years old in good health. Sequencing was performed on memory CD4+ T cells sorted from blood. Subset noted: CD45RA-negative fraction. This sequence joins TRBV15 and TRBJ2-5; 12 bases agree with TRBD2. In DNA, the CDR3 is TGTGCCACCAGCAGCCCAGGGCTAGCGGGAGGGGGAATGGATCGGGAGACCCAGTACTTC. Protein: CATSSPGLAGGGMDRETQYF.